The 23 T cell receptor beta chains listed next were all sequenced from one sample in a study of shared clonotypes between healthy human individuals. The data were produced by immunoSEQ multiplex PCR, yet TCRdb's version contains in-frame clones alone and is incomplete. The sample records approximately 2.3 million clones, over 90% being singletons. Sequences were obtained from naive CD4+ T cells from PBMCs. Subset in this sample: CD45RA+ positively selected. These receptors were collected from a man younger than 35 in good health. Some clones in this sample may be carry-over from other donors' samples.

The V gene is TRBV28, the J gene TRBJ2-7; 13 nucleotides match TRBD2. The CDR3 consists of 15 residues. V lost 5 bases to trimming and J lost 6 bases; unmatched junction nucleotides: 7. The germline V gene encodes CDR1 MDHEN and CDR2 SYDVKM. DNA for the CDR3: TGTGCCAGCAGTCCCGGACTAGCGGGAGTGGTCGAGCAGTACTTC. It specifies CASSPGLAGVVEQYF.

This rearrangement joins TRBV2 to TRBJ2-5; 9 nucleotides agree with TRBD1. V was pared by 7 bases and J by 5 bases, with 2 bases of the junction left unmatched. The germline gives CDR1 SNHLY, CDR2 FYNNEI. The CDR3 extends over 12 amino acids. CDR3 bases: TGTGCCAGCATAGGACAGGGGGAGACCCAGTACTTC. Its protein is CASIGQGETQYF.

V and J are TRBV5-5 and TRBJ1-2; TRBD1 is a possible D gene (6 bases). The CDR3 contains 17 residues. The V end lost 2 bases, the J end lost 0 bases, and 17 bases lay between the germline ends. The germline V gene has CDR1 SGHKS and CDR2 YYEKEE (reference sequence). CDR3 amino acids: CASSLDPKGQPNYGYTF. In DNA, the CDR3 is TGTGCCAGCAGCTTAGACCCTAAAGGACAGCCTAACTATGGCTACACCTTC.

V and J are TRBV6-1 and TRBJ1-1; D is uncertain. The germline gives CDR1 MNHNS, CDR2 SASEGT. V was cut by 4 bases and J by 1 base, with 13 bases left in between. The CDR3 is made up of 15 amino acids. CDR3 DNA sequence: TGTGCCAGCAGTGTCAACAATTTTGGGAACACTGAAGCTTTCTTT. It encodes CASSVNNFGNTEAFF.

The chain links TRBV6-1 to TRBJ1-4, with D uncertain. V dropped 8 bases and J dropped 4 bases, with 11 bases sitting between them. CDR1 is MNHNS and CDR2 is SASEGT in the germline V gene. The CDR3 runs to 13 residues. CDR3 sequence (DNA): TGTGCCAGCCTGGACCGGGGTAATGAAAAACTGTTTTTT. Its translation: CASLDRGNEKLFF.

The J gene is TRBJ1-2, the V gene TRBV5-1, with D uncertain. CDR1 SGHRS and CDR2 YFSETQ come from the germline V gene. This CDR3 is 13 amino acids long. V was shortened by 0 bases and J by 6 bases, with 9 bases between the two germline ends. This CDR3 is CASSLARAHGYTF. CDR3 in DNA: TGCGCCAGCAGCTTGGCCCGGGCCCATGGCTACACCTTC.

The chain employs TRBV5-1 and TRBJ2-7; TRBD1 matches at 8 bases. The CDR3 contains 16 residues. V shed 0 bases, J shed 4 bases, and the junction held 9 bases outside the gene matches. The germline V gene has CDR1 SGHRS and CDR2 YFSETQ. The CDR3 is CASSLVGSGGGYEQYF. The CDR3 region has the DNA TGCGCCAGCAGCTTGGTGGGCTCAGGGGGCGGTTACGAGCAGTACTTC. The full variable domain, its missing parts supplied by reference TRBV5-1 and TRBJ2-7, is KAGVTQTPRYLIKTRGQQVTLSCSPISGHRSVSWYQQTPGQGLQFLFEYFSETQRNKGNFPGRFSGRQFSNSRSEMNVSTLELGDSALYLCASSLVGSGGGYEQYFGPGTRLTVT.

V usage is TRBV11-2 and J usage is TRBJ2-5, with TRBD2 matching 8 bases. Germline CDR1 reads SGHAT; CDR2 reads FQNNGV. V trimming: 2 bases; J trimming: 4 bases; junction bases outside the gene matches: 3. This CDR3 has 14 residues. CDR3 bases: TGTGCCAGCAGCTTACGGCTAGCGGGAGAGACCCAGTACTTC. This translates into CASSLRLAGETQYF.

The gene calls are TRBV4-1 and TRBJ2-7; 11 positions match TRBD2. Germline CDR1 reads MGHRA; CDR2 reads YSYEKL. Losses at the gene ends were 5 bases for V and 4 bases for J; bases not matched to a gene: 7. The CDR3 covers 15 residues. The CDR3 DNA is TGCGCCAGCAGCTCGCGACTAGCGGGACCTTACGAGCAGTACTTC. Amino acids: CASSSRLAGPYEQYF.

The CDR3 DNA follows: TGTGCCAGCAGCTTAGATGGGGCCGGGGAGCTGTTTTTT. Protein product: CASSLDGAGELFF. V gene TRBV11-3 combines with J gene TRBJ2-2, with unresolved D. In germline, CDR1 is SGHNT, CDR2 YENEEA. This CDR3 has 13 amino acids. The V end was cut by 0 bases, the J end by 6 bases, with 5 bases between. The complete variable domain, with remaining parts taken from reference TRBV11-3 and TRBJ2-2, reads EAGVVQSPRYKIIEKKQPVAFWCNPISGHNTLYWYLQNLGQGPELLIRYENEEAVDDSQLPKDRFSAERLKGVDSTLKIQPAELGDSAVYLCASSLDGAGELFFGEGSRLTVL.

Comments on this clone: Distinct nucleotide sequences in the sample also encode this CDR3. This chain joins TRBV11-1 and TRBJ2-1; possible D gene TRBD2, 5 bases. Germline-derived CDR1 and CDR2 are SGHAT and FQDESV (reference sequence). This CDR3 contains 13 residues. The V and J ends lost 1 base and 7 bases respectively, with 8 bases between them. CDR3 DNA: TGTGCCAGCAGCTTAGGACTACCTAATGAGCAGTTCTTC. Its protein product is CASSLGLPNEQFF.

This CDR3 is CASSLVGSGSQNTGELFF. CDR3 nucleotides: TGTGCCAGCAGTTTAGTGGGTAGCGGGAGTCAAAACACCGGGGAGCTGTTTTTT. The chain has TRBV28 and TRBJ2-2, with 9 bases that match TRBD2. There are 18 residues in the CDR3. Germline V gene lookup returns CDR1 MDHEN and CDR2 SYDVKM. Unmatched junction bases numbered 9, after V lost 2 bases and J lost 2 bases.

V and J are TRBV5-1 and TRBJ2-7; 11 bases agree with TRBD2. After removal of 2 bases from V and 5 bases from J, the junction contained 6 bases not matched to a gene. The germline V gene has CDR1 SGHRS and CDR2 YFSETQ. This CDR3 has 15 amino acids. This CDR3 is CASSFLTSGTDEQYF. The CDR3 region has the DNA TGCGCCAGCAGCTTTTTGACTAGCGGGACGGACGAGCAGTACTTC.

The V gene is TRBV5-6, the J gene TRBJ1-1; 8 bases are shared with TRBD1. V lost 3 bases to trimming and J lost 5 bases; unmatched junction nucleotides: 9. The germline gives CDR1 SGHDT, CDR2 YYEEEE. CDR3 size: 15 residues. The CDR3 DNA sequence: TGTGCCAGCAGCTGGGGCCCACAGGGGGGGACTGAAGCTTTCTTT. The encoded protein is CASSWGPQGGTEAFF.

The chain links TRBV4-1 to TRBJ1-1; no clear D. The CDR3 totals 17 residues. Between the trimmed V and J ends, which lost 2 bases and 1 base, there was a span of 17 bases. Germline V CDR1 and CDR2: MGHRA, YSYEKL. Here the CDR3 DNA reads TGCGCCAGCAGCCAACCGATCCGAAGGGCGGGGAACACTGAAGCTTTCTTT. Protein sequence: CASSQPIRRAGNTEAFF.

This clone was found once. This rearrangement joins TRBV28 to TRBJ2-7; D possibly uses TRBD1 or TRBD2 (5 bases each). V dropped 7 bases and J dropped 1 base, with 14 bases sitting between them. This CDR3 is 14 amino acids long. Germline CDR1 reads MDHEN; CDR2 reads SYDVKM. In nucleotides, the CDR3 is TGTGCCAGCATCCCAAGGGACGCGTCCTACGAGCAGTACTTC. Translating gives CASIPRDASYEQYF.

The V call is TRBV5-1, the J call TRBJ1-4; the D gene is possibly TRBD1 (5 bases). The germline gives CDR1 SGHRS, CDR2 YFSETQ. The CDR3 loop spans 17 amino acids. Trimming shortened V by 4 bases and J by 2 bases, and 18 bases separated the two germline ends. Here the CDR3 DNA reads TGCGCCAGCAGCGCCCATCTCGGTGGGGGGACTAATGAAAAACTGTTTTTT. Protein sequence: CASSAHLGGGTNEKLFF.

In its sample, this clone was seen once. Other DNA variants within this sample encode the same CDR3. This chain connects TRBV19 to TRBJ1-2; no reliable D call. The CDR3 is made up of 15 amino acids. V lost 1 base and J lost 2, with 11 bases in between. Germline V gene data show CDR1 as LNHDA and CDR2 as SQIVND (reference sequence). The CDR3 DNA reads TGTGCCAGTAGTATAGGCGGCCGGAGGAACTATGGCTACACCTTC. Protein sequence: CASSIGGRRNYGYTF. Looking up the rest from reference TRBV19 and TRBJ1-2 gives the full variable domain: DGGITQSPKYLFRKEGQNVTLSCEQNLNHDAMYWYRQDPGQGLRLIYYSQIVNDFQKGDIAEGYSVSREKKESFPLTVTSAQKNPTAFYLCASSIGGRRNYGYTFGSGTRLTVV.

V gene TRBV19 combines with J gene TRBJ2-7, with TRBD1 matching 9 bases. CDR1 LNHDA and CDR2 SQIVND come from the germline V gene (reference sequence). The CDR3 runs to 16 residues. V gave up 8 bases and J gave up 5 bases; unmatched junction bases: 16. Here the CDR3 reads CASLGFGQGKIHEQYF. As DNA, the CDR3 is TGTGCCAGTCTCGGATTCGGACAGGGGAAAATCCACGAGCAGTACTTC.

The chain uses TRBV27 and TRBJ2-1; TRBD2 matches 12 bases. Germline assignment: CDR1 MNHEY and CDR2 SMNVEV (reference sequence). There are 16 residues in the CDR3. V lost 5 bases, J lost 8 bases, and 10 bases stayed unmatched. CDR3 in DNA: TGTGCCAGCAGTACCAGGACTAGCGGGAAGGTTGATGAGCAGTTCTTC. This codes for CASSTRTSGKVDEQFF.

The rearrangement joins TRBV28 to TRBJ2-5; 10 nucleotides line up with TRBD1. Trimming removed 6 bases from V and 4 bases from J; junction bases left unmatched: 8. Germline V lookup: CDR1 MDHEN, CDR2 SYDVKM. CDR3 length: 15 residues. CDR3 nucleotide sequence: TGTGCCAGCAGCGGCCCGGGACAGGGGACAGAGACCCAGTACTTC. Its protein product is CASSGPGQGTETQYF.

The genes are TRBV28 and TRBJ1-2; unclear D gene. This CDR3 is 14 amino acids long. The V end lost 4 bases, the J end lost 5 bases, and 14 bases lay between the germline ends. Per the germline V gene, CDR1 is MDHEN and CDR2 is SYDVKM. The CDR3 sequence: CASSSGSTIYGYTF. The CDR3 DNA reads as TGTGCCAGCAGTTCAGGCAGCACGATTTATGGCTACACCTTC.

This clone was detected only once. In DNA, the CDR3 is TGTGCCAGCAGTTTATCCGGGACAGCCCTTGGCTACACCTTC. This encodes CASSLSGTALGYTF. This rearrangement joins TRBV27 to TRBJ1-2, with 7 bases fitting TRBD1. This CDR3 has 14 residues. Losses at the gene ends were 0 bases for V and 7 bases for J; bases not matched to a gene: 5. The germline gives CDR1 MNHEY, CDR2 SMNVEV (reference sequence).